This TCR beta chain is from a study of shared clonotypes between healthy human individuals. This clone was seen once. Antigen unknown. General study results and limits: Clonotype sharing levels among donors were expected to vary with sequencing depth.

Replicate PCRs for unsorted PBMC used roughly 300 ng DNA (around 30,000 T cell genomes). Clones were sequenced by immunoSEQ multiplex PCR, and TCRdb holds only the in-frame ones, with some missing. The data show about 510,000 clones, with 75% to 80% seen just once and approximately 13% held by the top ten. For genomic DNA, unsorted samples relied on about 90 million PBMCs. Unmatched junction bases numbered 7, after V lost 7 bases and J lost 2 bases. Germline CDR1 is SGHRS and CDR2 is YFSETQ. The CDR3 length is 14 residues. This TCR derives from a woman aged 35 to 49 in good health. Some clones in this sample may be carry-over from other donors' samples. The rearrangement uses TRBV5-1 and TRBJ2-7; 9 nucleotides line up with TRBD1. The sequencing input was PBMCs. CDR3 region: CASGGQGPAYEQYF. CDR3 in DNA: TGCGCCAGCGGAGGACAGGGGCCCGCCTACGAGCAGTACTTC.